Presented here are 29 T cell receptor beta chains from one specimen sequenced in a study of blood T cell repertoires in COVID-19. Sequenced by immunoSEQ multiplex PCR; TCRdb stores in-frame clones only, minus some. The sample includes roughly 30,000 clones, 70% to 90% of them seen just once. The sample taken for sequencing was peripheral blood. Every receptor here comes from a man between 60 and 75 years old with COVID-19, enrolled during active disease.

The CDR3 here is CASSRLAGVYEQYF. The DNA for the CDR3 is TGTGCCAGCAGTAGACTAGCGGGAGTGTACGAGCAGTACTTC. The rearrangement joins TRBV27 to TRBJ2-7, with 12 positions matching TRBD2. J lost 4 bases, V lost 5 bases, and 3 bases had no gene match. Looked up from germline, CDR1 is MNHEY and CDR2 is SMNVEV (reference sequence). This CDR3 has 14 amino acids.

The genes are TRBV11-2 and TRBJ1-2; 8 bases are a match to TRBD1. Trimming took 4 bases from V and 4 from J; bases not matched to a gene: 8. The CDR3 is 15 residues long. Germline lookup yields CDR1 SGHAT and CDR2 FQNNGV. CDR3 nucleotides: TGTGCCAGCAGCTCTGGACAGGGATGGGGCTATGGCTACACCTTC. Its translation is CASSSGQGWGYGYTF.

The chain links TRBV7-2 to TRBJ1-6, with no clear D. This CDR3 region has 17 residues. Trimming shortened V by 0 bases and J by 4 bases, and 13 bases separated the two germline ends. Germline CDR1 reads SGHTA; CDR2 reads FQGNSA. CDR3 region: CASSLAPGGPYNSPLHF. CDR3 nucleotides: TGTGCCAGCAGCTTAGCGCCGGGAGGCCCTTATAATTCACCCCTCCACTTT. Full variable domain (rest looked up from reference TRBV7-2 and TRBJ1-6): GAGVSQSPSNKVTEKGKDVELRCDPISGHTALYWYRQSLGQGLEFLIYFQGNSAPDKSGLPSDRFSAERTGGSVSTLTIQRTQQEDSAVYLCASSLAPGGPYNSPLHFGNGTRLTVT.

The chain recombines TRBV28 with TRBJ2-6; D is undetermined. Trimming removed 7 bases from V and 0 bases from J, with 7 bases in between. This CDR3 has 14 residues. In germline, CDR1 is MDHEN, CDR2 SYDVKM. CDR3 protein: CASTESSGANVLTF. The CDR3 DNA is TGTGCCAGCACCGAGAGCTCTGGGGCCAACGTCCTGACTTTC.

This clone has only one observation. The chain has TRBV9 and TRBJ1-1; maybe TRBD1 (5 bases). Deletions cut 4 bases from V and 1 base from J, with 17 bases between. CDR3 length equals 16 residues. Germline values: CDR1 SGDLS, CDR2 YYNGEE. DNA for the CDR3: TGTGCCAGCAGCCCAAACGGGGGTAAGGGGAACACTGAAGCTTTCTTT. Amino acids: CASSPNGGKGNTEAFF.

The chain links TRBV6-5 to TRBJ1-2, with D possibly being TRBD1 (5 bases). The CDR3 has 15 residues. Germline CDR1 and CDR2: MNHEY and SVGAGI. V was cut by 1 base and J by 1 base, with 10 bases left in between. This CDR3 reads CASSYLGGINYGYTF. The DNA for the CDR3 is TGTGCCAGCAGTTACTTGGGGGGGATTAACTATGGCTACACCTTC.

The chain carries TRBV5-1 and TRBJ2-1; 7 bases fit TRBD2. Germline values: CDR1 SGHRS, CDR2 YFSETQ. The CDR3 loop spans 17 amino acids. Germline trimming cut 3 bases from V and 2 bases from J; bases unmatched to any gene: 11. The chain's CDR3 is CASSSDPGGPTYNEQFF. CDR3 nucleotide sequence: TGCGCCAGCAGCTCGGACCCGGGAGGCCCGACCTACAATGAGCAGTTCTTC.

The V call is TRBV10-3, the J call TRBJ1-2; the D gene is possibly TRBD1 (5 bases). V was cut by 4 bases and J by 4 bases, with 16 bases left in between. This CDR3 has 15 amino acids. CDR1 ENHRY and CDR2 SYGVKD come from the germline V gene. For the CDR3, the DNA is TGTGCCATCAGTGCAATAGATACAGGCCTCTATGGCTACACCTTC. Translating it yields CAISAIDTGLYGYTF.

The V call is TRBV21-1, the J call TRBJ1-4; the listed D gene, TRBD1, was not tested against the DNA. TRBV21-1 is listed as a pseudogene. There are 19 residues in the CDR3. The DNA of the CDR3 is TGTGCCAGCAGCAACACCCGGGACAGGGGGACTAGTACTAATGAAAAACTGTTTTTT. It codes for CASSNTRDRGTSTNEKLFF.

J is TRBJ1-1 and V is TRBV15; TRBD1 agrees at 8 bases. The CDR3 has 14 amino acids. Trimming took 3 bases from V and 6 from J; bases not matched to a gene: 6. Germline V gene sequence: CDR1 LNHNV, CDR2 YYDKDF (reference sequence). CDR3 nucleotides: TGTGCCACCAGCAGGGACCAACAGGGGGCTGAAGCTTTCTTT. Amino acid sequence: CATSRDQQGAEAFF. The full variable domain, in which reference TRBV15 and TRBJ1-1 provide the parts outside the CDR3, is DAMVIQNPRYQVTQFGKPVTLSCSQTLNHNVMYWYQQKSSQAPKLLFHYYDKDFNNEADTPDNFQSRRPNTSFCFLDIRSPGLGDTAMYLCATSRDQQGAEAFFGQGTRLTVV.

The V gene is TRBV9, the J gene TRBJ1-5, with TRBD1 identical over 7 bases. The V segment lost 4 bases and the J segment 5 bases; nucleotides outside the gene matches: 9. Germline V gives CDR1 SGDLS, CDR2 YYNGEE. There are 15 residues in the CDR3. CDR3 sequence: CASSPTGDPDQPQHF. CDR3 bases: TGTGCCAGCAGCCCAACAGGGGACCCTGATCAGCCCCAGCATTTT.

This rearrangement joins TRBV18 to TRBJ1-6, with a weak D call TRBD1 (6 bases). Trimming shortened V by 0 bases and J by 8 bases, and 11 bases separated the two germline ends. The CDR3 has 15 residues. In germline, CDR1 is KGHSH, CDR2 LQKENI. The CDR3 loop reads CASSPPGTRHSPLHF. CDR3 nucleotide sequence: TGTGCCAGCTCACCACCGGGGACAAGGCATTCACCCCTCCACTTT.

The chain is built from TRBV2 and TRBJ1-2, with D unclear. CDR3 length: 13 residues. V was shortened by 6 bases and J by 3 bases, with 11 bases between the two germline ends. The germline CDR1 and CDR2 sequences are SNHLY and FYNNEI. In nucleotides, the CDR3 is TGTGCCAGCAGAGACCTAGAATACTATGGCTACACCTTC. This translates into CASRDLEYYGYTF.

As DNA, the CDR3 is TGTGCCAGCTCTCCTGTCCAGGGGACCTCCTACGAGCAGTACTTC. Translating it yields CASSPVQGTSYEQYF. The chain is built from TRBV18 and TRBJ2-7; D perhaps matches TRBD1 (6 bases). V was pared by 6 bases and J by 0 bases, with 15 bases between. Germline V lookup: CDR1 KGHSH, CDR2 LQKENI. The CDR3 loop spans 15 amino acids.

This CDR3 is CASSRSGVGYTF. CDR3 nucleotide sequence: TGTGCCAGCAGCCGCTCAGGGGTCGGCTACACCTTC. The rearrangement uses TRBV28 and TRBJ1-2; D is perhaps TRBD1 (6 bases). V was trimmed by 6 bases and J by 8 bases, leaving 13 bases between them. The germline V gene encodes CDR1 MDHEN and CDR2 SYDVKM. The CDR3 has 12 amino acids.

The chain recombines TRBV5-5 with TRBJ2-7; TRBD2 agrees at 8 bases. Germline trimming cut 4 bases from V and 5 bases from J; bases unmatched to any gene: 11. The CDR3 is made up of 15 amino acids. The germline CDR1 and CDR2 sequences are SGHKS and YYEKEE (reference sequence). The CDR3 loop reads CASSPAPGLVDEQYF. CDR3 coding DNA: TGTGCCAGCAGCCCAGCCCCGGGACTAGTGGACGAGCAGTACTTC.

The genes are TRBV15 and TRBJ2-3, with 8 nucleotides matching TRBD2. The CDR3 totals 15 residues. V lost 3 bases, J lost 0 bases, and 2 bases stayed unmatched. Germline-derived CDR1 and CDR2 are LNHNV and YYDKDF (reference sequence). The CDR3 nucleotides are TGTGCCACCAGCAGTAGCGGGACTAGCACAGATACGCAGTATTTT. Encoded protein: CATSSSGTSTDTQYF.

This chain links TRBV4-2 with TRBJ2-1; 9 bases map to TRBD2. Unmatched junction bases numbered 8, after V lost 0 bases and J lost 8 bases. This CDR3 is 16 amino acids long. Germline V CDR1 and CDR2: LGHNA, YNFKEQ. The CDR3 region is CASSQDRPSGIDEQFF. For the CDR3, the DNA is TGTGCCAGCAGCCAAGATCGGCCTAGCGGGATAGATGAGCAGTTCTTC.

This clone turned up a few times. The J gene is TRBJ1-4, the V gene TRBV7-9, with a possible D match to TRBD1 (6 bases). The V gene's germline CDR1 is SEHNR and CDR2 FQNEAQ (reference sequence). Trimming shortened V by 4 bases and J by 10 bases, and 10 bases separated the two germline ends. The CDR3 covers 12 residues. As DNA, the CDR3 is TGTGCCAGCAGCTCAGGGGTCGGAAAACTGTTTTTT. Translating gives CASSSGVGKLFF.

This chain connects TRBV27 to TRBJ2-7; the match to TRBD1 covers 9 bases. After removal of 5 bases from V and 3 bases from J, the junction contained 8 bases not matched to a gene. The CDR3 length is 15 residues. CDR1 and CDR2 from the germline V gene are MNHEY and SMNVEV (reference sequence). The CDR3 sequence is CASSRTGGADYEQYF. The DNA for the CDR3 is TGTGCCAGCAGTCGAACAGGGGGCGCGGACTACGAGCAGTACTTC.

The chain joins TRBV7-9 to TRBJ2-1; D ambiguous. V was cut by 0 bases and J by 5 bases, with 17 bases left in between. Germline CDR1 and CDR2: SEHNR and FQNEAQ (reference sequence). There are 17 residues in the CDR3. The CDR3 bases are TGTGCCAGCAGCTTAGCATTAGTTAGGTCGCGGAACAATGAGCAGTTCTTC. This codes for CASSLALVRSRNNEQFF.

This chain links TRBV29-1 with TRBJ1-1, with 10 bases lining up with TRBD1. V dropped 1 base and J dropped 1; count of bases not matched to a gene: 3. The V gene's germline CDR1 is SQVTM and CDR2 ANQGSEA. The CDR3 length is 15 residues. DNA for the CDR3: TGCAGCGTTGAAGGGACAGGGGGTAGGAACACTGAAGCTTTCTTT. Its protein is CSVEGTGGRNTEAFF.

The CDR3 region is CASSPRRREGRDTQYF. DNA for the CDR3: TGTGCCAGCAGCCCAAGAAGGCGGGAGGGCCGAGATACGCAGTATTTT. The V call is TRBV7-2, the J call TRBJ2-3, with 9 bases fitting TRBD2. The CDR3 spans 16 residues. Germline CDR1 SGHTA, CDR2 FQGNSA. After removal of 5 bases from V and 5 bases from J, the junction contained 11 bases not matched to a gene.

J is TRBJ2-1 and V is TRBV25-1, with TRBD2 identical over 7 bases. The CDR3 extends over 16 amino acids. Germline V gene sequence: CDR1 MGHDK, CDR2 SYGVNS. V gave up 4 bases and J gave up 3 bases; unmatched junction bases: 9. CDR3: CASSASLGTNYNEQFF. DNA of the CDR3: TGTGCCAGCAGTGCCTCCCTTGGGACTAACTACAATGAGCAGTTCTTC.

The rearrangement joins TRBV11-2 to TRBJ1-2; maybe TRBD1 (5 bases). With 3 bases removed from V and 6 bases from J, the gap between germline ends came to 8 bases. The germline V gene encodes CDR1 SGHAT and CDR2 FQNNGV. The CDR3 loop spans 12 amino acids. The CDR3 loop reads CASSLGEDGYTF. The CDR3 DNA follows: TGTGCCAGCAGCTTGGGGGAGGATGGCTACACCTTC.

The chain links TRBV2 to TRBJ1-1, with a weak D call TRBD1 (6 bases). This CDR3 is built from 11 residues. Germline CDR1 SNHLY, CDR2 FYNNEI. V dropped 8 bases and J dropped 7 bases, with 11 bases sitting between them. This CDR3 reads CASGTSYEAFF. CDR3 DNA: TGTGCCAGCGGGACAAGTTATGAAGCTTTCTTT.

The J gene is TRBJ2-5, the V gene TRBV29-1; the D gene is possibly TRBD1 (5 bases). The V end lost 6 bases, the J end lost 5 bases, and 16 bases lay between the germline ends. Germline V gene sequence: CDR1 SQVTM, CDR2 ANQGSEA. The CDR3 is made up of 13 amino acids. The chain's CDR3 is CSVPAGSEETQYF. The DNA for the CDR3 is TGCAGCGTCCCCGCAGGGTCGGAGGAGACCCAGTACTTC.

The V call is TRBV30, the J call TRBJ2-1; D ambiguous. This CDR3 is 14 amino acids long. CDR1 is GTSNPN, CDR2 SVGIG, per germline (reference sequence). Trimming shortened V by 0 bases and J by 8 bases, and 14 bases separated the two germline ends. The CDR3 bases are TGTGCCTGGAGTGTACCCACGCTGGGCCATGAGCAGTTCTTC. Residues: CAWSVPTLGHEQFF.

CDR3 sequence: CASSFSASQETQYF. DNA of the CDR3: TGTGCCAGCAGTTTTAGCGCGAGCCAAGAGACCCAGTACTTC. V is TRBV28 and J is TRBJ2-5, with a tentative D call TRBD2 (5 bases). V was shortened by 3 bases and J by 1 base, with 9 bases between the two germline ends. Germline assignment: CDR1 MDHEN and CDR2 SYDVKM. The CDR3 extends over 14 amino acids.